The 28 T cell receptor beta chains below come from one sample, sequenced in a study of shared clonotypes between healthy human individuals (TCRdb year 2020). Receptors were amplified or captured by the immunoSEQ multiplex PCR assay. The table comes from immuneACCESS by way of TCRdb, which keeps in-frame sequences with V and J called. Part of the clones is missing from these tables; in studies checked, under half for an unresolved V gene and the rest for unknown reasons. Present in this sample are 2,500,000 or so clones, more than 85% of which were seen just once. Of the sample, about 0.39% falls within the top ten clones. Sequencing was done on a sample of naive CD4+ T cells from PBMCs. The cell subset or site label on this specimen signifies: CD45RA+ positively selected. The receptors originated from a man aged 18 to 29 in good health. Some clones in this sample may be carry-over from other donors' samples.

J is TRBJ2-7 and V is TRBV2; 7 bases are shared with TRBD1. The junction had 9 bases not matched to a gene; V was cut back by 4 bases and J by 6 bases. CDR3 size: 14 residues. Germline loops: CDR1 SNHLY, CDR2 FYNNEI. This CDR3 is CASSGGTAWAEQYF. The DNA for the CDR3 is TGTGCCAGCAGTGGAGGGACAGCTTGGGCCGAGCAGTACTTC.

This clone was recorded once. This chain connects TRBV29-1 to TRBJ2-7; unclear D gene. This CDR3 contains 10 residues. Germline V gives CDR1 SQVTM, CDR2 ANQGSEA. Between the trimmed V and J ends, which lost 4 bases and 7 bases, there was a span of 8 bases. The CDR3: CSVGWGEQYF. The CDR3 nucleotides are TGCAGCGTTGGATGGGGTGAGCAGTACTTC.

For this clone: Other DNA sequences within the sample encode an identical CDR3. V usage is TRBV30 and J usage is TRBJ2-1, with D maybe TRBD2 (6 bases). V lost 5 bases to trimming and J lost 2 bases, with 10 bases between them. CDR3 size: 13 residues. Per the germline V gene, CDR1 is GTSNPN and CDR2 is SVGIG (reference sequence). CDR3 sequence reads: CAWSSGPYNEQFF. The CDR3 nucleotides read TGTGCCTGGTCGAGCGGGCCCTACAATGAGCAGTTCTTC.

The CDR3 sequence: CASSQGLALNNEQFF. The CDR3 DNA follows: TGCGCCAGCAGCCAGGGACTAGCGCTCAACAATGAGCAGTTCTTC. This sequence joins TRBV4-1 and TRBJ2-1, with TRBD2 matching 10 bases. V was clipped by 3 bases and J by 5 bases; unmatched bases: 4. This CDR3 spans 15 amino acids. The germline V gene has CDR1 MGHRA and CDR2 YSYEKL.

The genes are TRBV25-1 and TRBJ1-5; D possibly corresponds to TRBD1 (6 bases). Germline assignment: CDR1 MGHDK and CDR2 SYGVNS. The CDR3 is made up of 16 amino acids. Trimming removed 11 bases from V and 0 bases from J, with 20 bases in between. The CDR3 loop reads CASRGTGLYSNQPQHF. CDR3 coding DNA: TGTGCCTCCCGAGGAACAGGGCTTTATAGCAATCAGCCCCAGCATTTT.

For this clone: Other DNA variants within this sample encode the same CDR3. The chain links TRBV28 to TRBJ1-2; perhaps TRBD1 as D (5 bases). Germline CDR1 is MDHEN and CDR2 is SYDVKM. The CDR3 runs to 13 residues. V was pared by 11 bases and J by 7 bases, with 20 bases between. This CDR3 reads CASSLPGIGGYTF. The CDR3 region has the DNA TGTGCCTCCTCTCTTCCAGGGATTGGTGGCTACACCTTC.

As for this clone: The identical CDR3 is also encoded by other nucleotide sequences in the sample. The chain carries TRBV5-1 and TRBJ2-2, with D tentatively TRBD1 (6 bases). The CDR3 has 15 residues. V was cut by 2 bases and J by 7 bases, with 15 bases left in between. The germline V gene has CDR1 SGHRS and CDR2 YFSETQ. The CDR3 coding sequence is TGCGCCAGCAGCTTACTGGCAGGGGTCAGCGGGGAGCTGTTTTTT. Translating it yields CASSLLAGVSGELFF.

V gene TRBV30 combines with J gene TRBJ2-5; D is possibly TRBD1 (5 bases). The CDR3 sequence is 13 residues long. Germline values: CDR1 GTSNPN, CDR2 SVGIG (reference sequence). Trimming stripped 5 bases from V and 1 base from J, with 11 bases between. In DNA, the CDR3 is TGTGCCTGGGGGGCCATGGGCCAAGAGACCCAGTACTTC. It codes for CAWGAMGQETQYF.

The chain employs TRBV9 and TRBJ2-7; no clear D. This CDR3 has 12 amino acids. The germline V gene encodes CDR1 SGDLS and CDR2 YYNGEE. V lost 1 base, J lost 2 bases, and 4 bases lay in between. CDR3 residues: CASSVTPYEQYF. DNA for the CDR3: TGTGCCAGCAGCGTAACCCCCTACGAGCAGTACTTC.

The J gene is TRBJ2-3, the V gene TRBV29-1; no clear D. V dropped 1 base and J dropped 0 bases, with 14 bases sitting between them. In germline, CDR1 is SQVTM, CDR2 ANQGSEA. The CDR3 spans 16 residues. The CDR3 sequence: CSVEGQATLSTDTQYF. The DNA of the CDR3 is TGCAGCGTTGAAGGGCAAGCTACCCTTAGCACAGATACGCAGTATTTT.

This chain's CDR3 is CASSPAAGINEKLFF. In nucleotides, the CDR3 is TGCGCCAGCAGCCCGGCGGCAGGGATTAATGAAAAACTGTTTTTT. The chain couples TRBV5-1 to TRBJ1-4; D possibly corresponds to TRBD1 (5 bases). This CDR3 spans 15 amino acids. V shed 4 bases and J shed 4 bases, with 14 bases lying between them. Germline V gene lookup returns CDR1 SGHRS and CDR2 YFSETQ. The full variable domain, its missing parts supplied by reference TRBV5-1 and TRBJ1-4, is KAGVTQTPRYLIKTRGQQVTLSCSPISGHRSVSWYQQTPGQGLQFLFEYFSETQRNKGNFPGRFSGRQFSNSRSEMNVSTLELGDSALYLCASSPAAGINEKLFFGSGTQLSVL.

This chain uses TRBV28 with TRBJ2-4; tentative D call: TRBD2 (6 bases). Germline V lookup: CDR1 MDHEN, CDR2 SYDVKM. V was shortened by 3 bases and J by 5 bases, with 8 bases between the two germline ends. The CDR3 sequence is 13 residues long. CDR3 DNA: TGTGCCAGCAGTTTTTGGGGGGAAAACATTCAGTACTTC. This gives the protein CASSFWGENIQYF.

CDR3: CASRPAGGPYNEQFF. The DNA for the CDR3 is TGTGCCAGCAGACCGGCGGGAGGACCCTACAATGAGCAGTTCTTC. V is TRBV9 and J is TRBJ2-1; 8 positions match TRBD2. The CDR3 covers 15 residues. V was pared by 5 bases and J by 2 bases, with 6 bases of the junction left unmatched. Per the germline V gene, CDR1 is SGDLS and CDR2 is YYNGEE.

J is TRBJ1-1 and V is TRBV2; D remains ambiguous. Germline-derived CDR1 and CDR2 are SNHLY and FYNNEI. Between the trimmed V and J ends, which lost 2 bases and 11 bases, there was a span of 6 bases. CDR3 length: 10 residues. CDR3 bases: TGTGCCAGCAGTGAAATAGTGGCTTTCTTT. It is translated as CASSEIVAFF.

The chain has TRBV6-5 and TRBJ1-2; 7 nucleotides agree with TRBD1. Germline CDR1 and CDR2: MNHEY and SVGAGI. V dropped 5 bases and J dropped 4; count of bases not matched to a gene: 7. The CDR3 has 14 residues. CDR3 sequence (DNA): TGTGCCAGCAGTATGGAGGGGGCTGGCTATGGCTACACCTTC. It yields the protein CASSMEGAGYGYTF.

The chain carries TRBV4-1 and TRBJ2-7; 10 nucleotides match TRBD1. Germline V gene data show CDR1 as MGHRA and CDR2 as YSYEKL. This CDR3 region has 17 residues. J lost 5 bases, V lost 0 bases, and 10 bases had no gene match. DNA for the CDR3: TGCGCCAGCAGCCAAGATAGGAGGGACAGGGGTGAGCACGAGCAGTACTTC. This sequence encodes CASSQDRRDRGEHEQYF.

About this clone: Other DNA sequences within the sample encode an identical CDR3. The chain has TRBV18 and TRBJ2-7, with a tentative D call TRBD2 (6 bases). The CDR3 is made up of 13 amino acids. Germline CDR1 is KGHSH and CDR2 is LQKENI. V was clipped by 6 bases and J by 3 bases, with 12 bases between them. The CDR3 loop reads CASSRDSLYEQYF. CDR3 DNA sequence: TGTGCCAGCTCTCGGGACTCGCTCTACGAGCAGTACTTC.

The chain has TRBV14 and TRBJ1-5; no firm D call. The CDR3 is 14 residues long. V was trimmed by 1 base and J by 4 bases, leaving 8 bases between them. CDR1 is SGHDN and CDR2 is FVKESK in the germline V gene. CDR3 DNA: TGTGCCAGCAGCCAAGTTGGCAGGAATCAGCCCCAGCATTTT. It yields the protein CASSQVGRNQPQHF.

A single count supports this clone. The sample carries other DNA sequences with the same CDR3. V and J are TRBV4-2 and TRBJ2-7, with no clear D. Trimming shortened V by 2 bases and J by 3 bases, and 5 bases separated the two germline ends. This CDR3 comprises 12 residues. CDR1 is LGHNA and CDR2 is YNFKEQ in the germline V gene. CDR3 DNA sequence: TGTGCCAGCAGCCAAAGCAGCTACGAGCAGTACTTC. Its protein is CASSQSSYEQYF.

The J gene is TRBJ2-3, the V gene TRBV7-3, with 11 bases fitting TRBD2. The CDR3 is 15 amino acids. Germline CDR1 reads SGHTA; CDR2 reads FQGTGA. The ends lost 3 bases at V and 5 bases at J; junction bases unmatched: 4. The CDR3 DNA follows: TGTGCCAGCAGCTTTACTAGCGGGAGTCTAGATACGCAGTATTTT. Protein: CASSFTSGSLDTQYF. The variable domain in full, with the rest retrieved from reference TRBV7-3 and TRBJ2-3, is GAGVSQTPSNKVTEKGKYVELRCDPISGHTALYWYRQSLGQGPEFLIYFQGTGAADDSGLPNDRFFAVRPEGSVSTLKIQRTERGDSAVYLCASSFTSGSLDTQYFGPGTRLTVL.

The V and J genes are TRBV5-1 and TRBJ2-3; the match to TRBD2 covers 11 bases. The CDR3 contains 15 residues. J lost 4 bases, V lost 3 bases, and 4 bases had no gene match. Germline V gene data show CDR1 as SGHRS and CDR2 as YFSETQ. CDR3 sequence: CASSSGTSGSDTQYF. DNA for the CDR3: TGCGCCAGCAGCTCGGGGACTAGCGGTTCAGATACGCAGTATTTT.

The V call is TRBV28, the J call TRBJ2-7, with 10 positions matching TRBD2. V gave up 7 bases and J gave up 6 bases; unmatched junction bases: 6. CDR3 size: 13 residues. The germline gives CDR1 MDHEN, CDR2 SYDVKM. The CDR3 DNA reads TGTGCCAGCACTCTAGCGGGAGCAGGCGAGCAGTACTTC. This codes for CASTLAGAGEQYF.

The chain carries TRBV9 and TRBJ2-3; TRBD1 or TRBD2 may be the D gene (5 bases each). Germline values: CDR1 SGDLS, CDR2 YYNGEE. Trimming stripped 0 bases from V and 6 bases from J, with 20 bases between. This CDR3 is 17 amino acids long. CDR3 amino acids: CASSVGGRQSSRDTQYF. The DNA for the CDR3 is TGTGCCAGCAGCGTAGGGGGGAGACAATCTTCCCGGGATACGCAGTATTTT.

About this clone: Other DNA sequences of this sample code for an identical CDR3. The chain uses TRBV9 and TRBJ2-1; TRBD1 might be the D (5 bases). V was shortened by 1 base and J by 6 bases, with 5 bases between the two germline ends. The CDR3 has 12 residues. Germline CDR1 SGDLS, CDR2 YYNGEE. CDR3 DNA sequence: TGTGCCAGCAGCGTACAGGGCAATGAGCAGTTCTTC. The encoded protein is CASSVQGNEQFF.

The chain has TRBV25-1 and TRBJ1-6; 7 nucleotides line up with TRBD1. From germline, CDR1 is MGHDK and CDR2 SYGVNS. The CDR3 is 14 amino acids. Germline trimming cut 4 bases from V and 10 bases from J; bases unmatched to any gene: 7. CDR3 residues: CASSGGTVMSPLHF. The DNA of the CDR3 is TGTGCCAGCAGTGGTGGGACAGTAATGTCACCCCTCCACTTT.

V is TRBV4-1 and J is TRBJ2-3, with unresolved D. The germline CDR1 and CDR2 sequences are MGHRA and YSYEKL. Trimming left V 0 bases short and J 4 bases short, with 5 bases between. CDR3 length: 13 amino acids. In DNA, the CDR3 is TGCGCCAGCAGCCAAGAAGTCGCAGATACGCAGTATTTT. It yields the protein CASSQEVADTQYF.

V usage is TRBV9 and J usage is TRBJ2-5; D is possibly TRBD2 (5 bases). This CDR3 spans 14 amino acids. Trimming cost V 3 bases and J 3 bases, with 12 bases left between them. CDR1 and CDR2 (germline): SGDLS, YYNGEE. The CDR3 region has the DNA TGTGCCAGCAGCGCGACCGCACTAGAAGAGACCCAGTACTTC. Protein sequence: CASSATALEETQYF.

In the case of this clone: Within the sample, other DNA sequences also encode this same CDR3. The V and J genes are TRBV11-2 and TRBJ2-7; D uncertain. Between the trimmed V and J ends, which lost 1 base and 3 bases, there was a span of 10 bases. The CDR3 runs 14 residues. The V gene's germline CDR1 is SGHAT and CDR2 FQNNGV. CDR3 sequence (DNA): TGTGCCAGCAGCTTAGGGCCAAGGGTCTACGAGCAGTACTTC. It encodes CASSLGPRVYEQYF. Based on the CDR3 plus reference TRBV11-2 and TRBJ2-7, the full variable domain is EAGVAQSPRYKIIEKRQSVAFWCNPISGHATLYWYQQILGQGPKLLIQFQNNGVVDDSQLPKDRFSAERLKGVDSTLKIQPAKLEDSAVYLCASSLGPRVYEQYFGPGTRLTVT.